The 28 T cell receptor beta chains presented below share a single source sample, sequenced in a study of cytomegalovirus exposure and HLA in healthy donors. Some clones are missing from TCRdb's copy, which holds only in-frame ones; the method was immunoSEQ multiplex PCR. This sample yields about 150,000 clones, of which 94% are seen a single time; 1.8% belongs to the top ten. Input material: PBMCs. These receptors originate from a man between 18 and 35 years old in good health and CMV-seropositive.

This clone was picked up one time. The J gene is TRBJ2-3, the V gene TRBV4-2, with 7 bases fitting TRBD2. This CDR3 is 19 amino acids long. V lost 0 bases and J lost 6; bases outside the gene matches: 18. CDR1 is LGHNA, CDR2 YNFKEQ, per germline. Written as DNA, the CDR3 is TGTGCCAGCAGCCAAGATCTCGCGGACGGGCGGGAGATGGGGGATACGCAGTATTTT. This encodes CASSQDLADGREMGDTQYF.

The chain uses TRBV4-1 and TRBJ2-2; D remains ambiguous. Germline CDR1 is MGHRA and CDR2 is YSYEKL. This CDR3 spans 14 amino acids. V shed 1 base and J shed 3 bases, with 6 bases lying between them. The CDR3 loop reads CASSQVGYTGELFF. The CDR3 DNA sequence: TGCGCCAGCAGCCAAGTGGGCTACACCGGGGAGCTGTTTTTT.

This chain's CDR3 is CASSPGVASLTNEQYF. DNA of the CDR3: TGTGCCAGCTCACCAGGAGTGGCGTCCCTAACTAACGAGCAGTACTTC. This chain links TRBV18 with TRBJ2-7; no clear D. The CDR3 length is 16 residues. Trimming pared 2 bases from V and 5 bases from J, leaving 19 bases between. Germline-derived CDR1 and CDR2 are KGHSH and LQKENI. The whole variable domain, filled in from reference TRBV18 and TRBJ2-7, reads NAGVMQNPRHLVRRRGQEARLRCSPMKGHSHVYWYRQLPEEGLKFMVYLQKENIIDESGMPKERFSAEFPKEGPSILRIQQVVRGDSAAYFCASSPGVASLTNEQYFGPGTRLTVT.

This clone was recorded once. The V gene is TRBV7-9, the J gene TRBJ1-3, with TRBD1 as a possible D gene (5 bases). Trimming took off 2 bases at V and 4 bases at J, with 12 bases between the two ends. The CDR3 has 15 residues. Germline V gives CDR1 SEHNR, CDR2 FQNEAQ (reference sequence). The CDR3 nucleotides are TGTGCCAGCAGCTTAAGTCGGGGGTCCGGAAACACCATATATTTT. This sequence encodes CASSLSRGSGNTIYF.

The CDR3 DNA sequence: TGTGCCAGCAGTTTACCCCGAAGGACAGGGAACACCGGGGAGCTGTTTTTT. Its translation is CASSLPRRTGNTGELFF. This rearrangement joins TRBV28 to TRBJ2-2; 7 bases are shared with TRBD1. V was clipped by 2 bases and J by 1 base; unmatched bases: 7. This CDR3 comprises 17 residues. Germline-derived CDR1 and CDR2 are MDHEN and SYDVKM.

This clone was observed once. V usage is TRBV29-1 and J usage is TRBJ2-7; 9 positions match TRBD1. V gave up 1 base and J gave up 2 bases; unmatched junction bases: 6. From germline, CDR1 is SQVTM and CDR2 ANQGSEA. The CDR3 is made up of 15 amino acids. The CDR3 DNA follows: TGCAGCGTTGAAGTCGGACAGGGGAAAACCTACGAGCAGTACTTC. This sequence encodes CSVEVGQGKTYEQYF.

The gene calls are TRBV18 and TRBJ2-7, with 8 nucleotides matching TRBD1. Germline V gene lookup returns CDR1 KGHSH and CDR2 LQKENI. CDR3 length: 15 residues. J gave up 4 bases and V 6 bases, and 11 bases lay outside the gene matches. The CDR3 nucleotides are TGTGCCAGCTCCCGGTCAGGGGGCCCTTATTACGAGCAGTACTTC. Its translation is CASSRSGGPYYEQYF.

The chain joins TRBV28 to TRBJ1-1; TRBD1 aligns across 8 bases. The CDR3 covers 15 residues. The J segment lost 5 bases and the V segment lost 4 bases, leaving 9 bases of the junction unmatched. CDR1 and CDR2 from the germline V gene are MDHEN and SYDVKM. CDR3 bases: TGTGCCAGCAGTTCCGGACAGGGCCCGTGGACTGAAGCTTTCTTT. It is translated as CASSSGQGPWTEAFF.

The chain uses TRBV5-4 and TRBJ2-2; 7 positions match TRBD2. The V gene's germline CDR1 is SGHNT and CDR2 YYREEE (reference sequence). The CDR3 has 18 amino acids. J lost 1 base, V lost 4 bases, and 13 bases had no gene match. CDR3 nucleotides: TGTGCCAGCAGCCCTGGTCTTTCTAGCGGAAAGAACACCGGGGAGCTGTTTTTT. Protein sequence: CASSPGLSSGKNTGELFF.

The chain has TRBV9 and TRBJ2-5; 8 positions match TRBD1. J gave up 1 base and V 2 bases, and 1 base lay outside the gene matches. Germline CDR1 is SGDLS and CDR2 is YYNGEE. This CDR3 is built from 14 residues. Written as DNA, the CDR3 is TGTGCCAGCAGCGTCGACAGGGGCCAAGAGACCCAGTACTTC. Translated: CASSVDRGQETQYF. The full variable domain, in which reference TRBV9 and TRBJ2-5 provide the parts outside the CDR3, is DSGVTQTPKHLITATGQRVTLRCSPRSGDLSVYWYQQSLDQGLQFLIQYYNGEERAKGNILERFSAQQFPDLHSELNLSSLELGDSALYFCASSVDRGQETQYFGPGTRLLVL.

This chain links TRBV10-3 with TRBJ2-3; 8 bases line up with TRBD2. Germline CDR1 is ENHRY and CDR2 is SYGVKD. With 8 bases clipped from V and 5 bases from J, the junction kept 12 bases outside the gene matches. CDR3 length equals 15 residues. The CDR3 DNA reads as TGTGCCATCCAAGCCCGGGAGGGGCGGCAAGATACGCAGTATTTT. Protein: CAIQAREGRQDTQYF.

The chain carries TRBV29-1 and TRBJ1-2; D possibly corresponds to TRBD1 (6 bases). V was clipped by 6 bases and J by 7 bases, with 21 bases between them. This CDR3 comprises 14 residues. Germline-derived CDR1 and CDR2 are SQVTM and ANQGSEA. The CDR3 sequence: CSVVGQTPSGGYTF. The DNA for the CDR3 is TGCAGCGTGGTTGGACAGACCCCCTCCGGTGGCTACACCTTC.

V gene TRBV7-9 combines with J gene TRBJ2-5; 10 positions match TRBD1. J gave up 1 base and V 5 bases, and 7 bases lay outside the gene matches. The germline gives CDR1 SEHNR, CDR2 FQNEAQ (reference sequence). The CDR3 runs to 16 residues. The CDR3 coding sequence is TGTGCCAGCAGCACCCGGGACAGGGGTTTCCAAGAGACCCAGTACTTC. Its translation: CASSTRDRGFQETQYF.

The V and J genes are TRBV5-1 and TRBJ2-5; D is perhaps TRBD1 (5 bases). From germline, CDR1 is SGHRS and CDR2 YFSETQ. The V and J ends lost 0 bases and 1 base respectively, with 10 bases between them. This CDR3 spans 15 amino acids. CDR3 residues: CASSLGGSLQETQYF. As DNA, the CDR3 is TGCGCCAGCAGCTTGGGGGGCTCCCTCCAAGAGACCCAGTACTTC.

The rearrangement joins TRBV28 to TRBJ2-5; 10 bases line up with TRBD2. Germline V gene sequence: CDR1 MDHEN, CDR2 SYDVKM. The CDR3 runs to 16 residues. Unmatched junction bases numbered 11, after V lost 8 bases and J lost 2 bases. CDR3 DNA: TGTGCCAGCGGGGGCTCTAGCGGGAGTGATCAAGAGACCCAGTACTTC. Translating it yields CASGGSSGSDQETQYF.

This sequence joins TRBV7-9 and TRBJ2-1; D not resolved. The CDR3 extends over 13 amino acids. Trimming pared 3 bases from V and 4 bases from J, leaving 7 bases between. Germline CDR1 SEHNR, CDR2 FQNEAQ (reference sequence). The CDR3 loop reads CASSFGGYNEQFF. The CDR3 nucleotides read TGTGCCAGCAGCTTCGGCGGTTACAATGAGCAGTTCTTC.

The chain recombines TRBV5-4 with TRBJ2-1, with 7 bases matching TRBD2. V gave up 4 bases and J gave up 5 bases; unmatched junction bases: 15. The length of the CDR3 is 17 residues. CDR1 and CDR2 from the germline V gene are SGHNT and YYREEE (reference sequence). In nucleotides, the CDR3 is TGTGCCAGCAGCCGGGGGGACCCCGGAGGTCCCAACAATGAGCAGTTCTTC. This gives the protein CASSRGDPGGPNNEQFF.

The chain uses TRBV7-3 and TRBJ2-1; 13 bases are a match to TRBD2. V was clipped by 5 bases and J by 8 bases; unmatched bases: 6. This CDR3 region has 15 residues. Germline lookup yields CDR1 SGHTA and CDR2 FQGTGA. For the CDR3, the DNA is TGTGCCAGCAGCCCGGGACTAGCGGGAAACCATGAGCAGTTCTTC. It encodes CASSPGLAGNHEQFF.

The chain is built from TRBV5-1 and TRBJ1-3; possible D gene TRBD1, 6 bases. The CDR3 totals 16 residues. Trimming removed 3 bases at V and 0 bases at J, with 13 bases between. Looked up from germline, CDR1 is SGHRS and CDR2 is YFSETQ. CDR3 residues: CASSSGTPSSGNTIYF. CDR3 DNA sequence: TGCGCCAGCAGCTCCGGGACACCGAGCTCTGGAAACACCATATATTTT.

The chain couples TRBV5-1 to TRBJ1-1; weak D call: TRBD1 (5 bases). This CDR3 region has 16 residues. The V and J ends lost 5 bases and 1 base respectively, with 18 bases between them. Germline values: CDR1 SGHRS, CDR2 YFSETQ. The CDR3 DNA follows: TGCGCCAGCAGTTACCGGGCGGGGCAGACGAACACTGAAGCTTTCTTT. Its protein is CASSYRAGQTNTEAFF. The full variable domain, completed using reference TRBV5-1 and TRBJ1-1, is KAGVTQTPRYLIKTRGQQVTLSCSPISGHRSVSWYQQTPGQGLQFLFEYFSETQRNKGNFPGRFSGRQFSNSRSEMNVSTLELGDSALYLCASSYRAGQTNTEAFFGQGTRLTVV.

The V call is TRBV5-4, the J call TRBJ1-1, with D possibly being TRBD1 (5 bases). Between the trimmed V and J ends, which lost 2 bases and 1 base, there was a span of 9 bases. This CDR3 spans 14 amino acids. Per germline, CDR1 SGHNT and CDR2 YYREEE (reference sequence). In nucleotides, the CDR3 is TGTGCCAGCAGCTTTGACAGCACGAACACTGAAGCTTTCTTT. Amino acids: CASSFDSTNTEAFF.

The chain links TRBV2 to TRBJ2-2; a weak D match, TRBD2 (5 bases). V lost 8 bases and J 6 bases, leaving 22 bases between the germline ends. The germline gives CDR1 SNHLY, CDR2 FYNNEI. The CDR3 sequence is 16 residues long. CDR3 DNA sequence: TGTGCCAGCGGACCTTTGGCGGGCGGGTACTCCGGGGAGCTGTTTTTT. It specifies CASGPLAGGYSGELFF.

This rearrangement joins TRBV2 to TRBJ2-5; the D gene is possibly TRBD1 (6 bases). Germline V gives CDR1 SNHLY, CDR2 FYNNEI. CDR3 length: 13 residues. The V end lost 1 base, the J end lost 7 bases, and 10 bases lay between the germline ends. The CDR3 loop is CASSEDRDGTQYF. The CDR3 DNA sequence: TGTGCCAGCAGTGAAGACAGGGATGGGACCCAGTACTTC.

This rearrangement joins TRBV5-1 to TRBJ2-3, with D possibly being TRBD2 (5 bases). Trimming pared 0 bases from V and 2 bases from J, leaving 16 bases between. CDR1 is SGHRS and CDR2 is YFSETQ in the germline V gene. The CDR3 has 17 amino acids. DNA for the CDR3: TGCGCCAGCAGCTTGGCCCGGAGCGGCGGGTACACAGATACGCAGTATTTT. Encoded protein: CASSLARSGGYTDTQYF.

The sample holds one count of this clone. The CDR3 protein is CASSLAGREAFF. DNA for the CDR3: TGTGCCAGCAGCTTAGCCGGGAGAGAAGCTTTCTTT. The V call is TRBV7-9, the J call TRBJ1-1; D unresolved. Trimming stripped 0 bases from V and 8 bases from J, with 7 bases between. The CDR3 contains 12 residues. Germline lookup yields CDR1 SEHNR and CDR2 FQNEAQ (reference sequence).

The CDR3 loop reads CASSSRGGYNSPLHF. The CDR3 DNA reads as TGTGCCAGCAGTTCCCGGGGGGGCTATAATTCACCCCTCCACTTT. The rearrangement links TRBV5-5 to TRBJ1-6, with D maybe TRBD1 (5 bases). Germline loops: CDR1 SGHKS, CDR2 YYEKEE (reference sequence). Trimming pared 5 bases from V and 3 bases from J, leaving 12 bases between. The CDR3 extends over 15 amino acids. Looking up the rest from reference TRBV5-5 and TRBJ1-6 gives the full variable domain: DAGVTQSPTHLIKTRGQQVTLRCSPISGHKSVSWYQQVLGQGPQFIFQYYEKEERGRGNFPDRFSARQFPNYSSELNVNALLLGDSALYLCASSSRGGYNSPLHFGNGTRLTVT.

The rearrangement uses TRBV18 and TRBJ2-1; TRBD2 matches at 8 bases. The CDR3 spans 14 residues. Germline trimming cut 1 base from V and 9 bases from J; bases unmatched to any gene: 5. Germline CDR1 and CDR2: KGHSH and LQKENI. CDR3 nucleotides: TGTGCCAGCTCACCACAAGCGGGAGAGACTGAGCAGTTCTTC. The encoded protein is CASSPQAGETEQFF.

The chain uses TRBV2 and TRBJ1-2, with 9 bases aligning to TRBD1. The CDR3 totals 15 residues. After removal of 4 bases from V and 5 bases from J, the junction contained 8 bases not matched to a gene. The V gene's germline CDR1 is SNHLY and CDR2 FYNNEI. The CDR3 coding sequence is TGTGCCAGCAGTGGAGGACAGGGGATCACTTATGGCTACACCTTC. Protein sequence: CASSGGQGITYGYTF.